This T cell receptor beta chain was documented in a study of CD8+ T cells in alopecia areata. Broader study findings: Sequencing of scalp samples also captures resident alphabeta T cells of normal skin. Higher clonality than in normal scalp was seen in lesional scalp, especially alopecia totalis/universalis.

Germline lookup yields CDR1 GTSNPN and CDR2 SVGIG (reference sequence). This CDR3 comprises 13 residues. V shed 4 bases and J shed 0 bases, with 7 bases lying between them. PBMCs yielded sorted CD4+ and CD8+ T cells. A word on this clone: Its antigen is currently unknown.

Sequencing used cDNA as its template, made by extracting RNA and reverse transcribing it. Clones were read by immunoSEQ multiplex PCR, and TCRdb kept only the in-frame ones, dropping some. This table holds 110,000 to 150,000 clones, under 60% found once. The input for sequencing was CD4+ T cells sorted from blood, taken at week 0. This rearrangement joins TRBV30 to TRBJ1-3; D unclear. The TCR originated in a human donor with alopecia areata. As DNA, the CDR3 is TGTGCCTGGACCGGAAGCTCTGGAAACACCATATATTTT. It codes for CAWTGSSGNTIYF.